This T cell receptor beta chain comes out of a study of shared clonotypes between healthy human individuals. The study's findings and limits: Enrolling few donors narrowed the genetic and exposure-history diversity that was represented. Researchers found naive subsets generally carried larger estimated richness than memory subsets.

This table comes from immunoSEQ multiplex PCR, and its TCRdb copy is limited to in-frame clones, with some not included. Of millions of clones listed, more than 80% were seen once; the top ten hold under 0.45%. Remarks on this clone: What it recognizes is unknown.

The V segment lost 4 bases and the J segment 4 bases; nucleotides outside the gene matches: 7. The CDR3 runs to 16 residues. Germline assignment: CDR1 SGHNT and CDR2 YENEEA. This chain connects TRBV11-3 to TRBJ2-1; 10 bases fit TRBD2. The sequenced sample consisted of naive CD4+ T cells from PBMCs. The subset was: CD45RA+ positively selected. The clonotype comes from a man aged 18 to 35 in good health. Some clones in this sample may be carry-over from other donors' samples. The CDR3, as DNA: TGTGCCAGCAGCTCCGGGACTAGCGATCGGTACAATGAGCAGTTCTTC. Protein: CASSSGTSDRYNEQFF.